The 20 T cell receptor beta chains presented below share a single source sample, sequenced in a study of T-cell reconstitution after alpha-beta-depleted transplantation in children. A library of TCRbeta sequences, prepared with unique molecular identifiers, was generated. TCRdb re-analysed the PCR reads in MiXCR, keeping a single row per CDR3 protein. The sample carries 490,000 or so distinct CDR3 sequences, 9.5% to 15% recorded once. Material: PBMCs from the stem cell graft donor, obtained from the stem cell graft. Receptors originate from a human donor who donated a stem cell graft to a child with combined immunodeficiency.

The V call is TRBV12-3 or TRBV12-4, the J call TRBJ2-3; D perhaps matches TRBD1 (6 bases). This CDR3 comprises 14 residues. V lost 5 bases to trimming and J lost 1 base, with 10 bases between them. The chain's CDR3 is CASSDRSGTDTQYF. Here the CDR3 DNA reads TGTGCCAGCAGTGACAGGTCCGGCACAGATACGCAGTATTTT.

This clonotype was counted many times. The V gene is TRBV7-2, the J gene TRBJ2-7; D is tentatively TRBD1 or TRBD2 (5 bases each). The germline CDR1 and CDR2 sequences are SGHTA and FQGNSA. Deletions cut 2 bases from V and 0 bases from J, with 17 bases between. This CDR3 is built from 17 residues. The CDR3 spells CASSLRVGAGTSYEQYF. CDR3 DNA sequence: TGTGCCAGCAGCTTAAGAGTCGGTGCAGGGACCTCCTACGAGCAGTACTTC.

This clonotype was seen repeatedly, ten times or more. This chain connects TRBV5-1 to TRBJ2-3; the match to TRBD1 covers 7 bases. The CDR3 sequence is 14 residues long. V trimming: 4 bases; J trimming: 6 bases; junction bases outside the gene matches: 8. The V gene's germline CDR1 is SGHRS and CDR2 YFSETQ. CDR3 bases: TGCGCCAGCAGCCGCGACAGGGCCGGGGATACGCAGTATTTT. Translation: CASSRDRAGDTQYF.

This clonotype was seen only a few times. The rearrangement uses TRBV29-1 and TRBJ1-2; D is uncertain. Germline V gene sequence: CDR1 SQVTM, CDR2 ANQGSEA. The CDR3 has 14 residues. Trimming left V 5 bases short and J 3 bases short, with 16 bases between. This chain's CDR3 is CSVTTHGLDYGYTF. The CDR3 nucleotides read TGCAGCGTTACCACTCACGGACTCGACTATGGCTACACCTTC.

This clonotype was observed at least ten times. This chain connects TRBV2 to TRBJ2-7; the D call may be TRBD1 or TRBD2 (5 bases each). This CDR3 spans 16 amino acids. Germline CDR1 reads SNHLY; CDR2 reads FYNNEI. V was cut by 4 bases and J by 0 bases, with 16 bases left in between. DNA of the CDR3: TGTGCCAGCAGTGCGAGGGGCACGGAAAGCTCCTACGAGCAGTACTTC. Its translation: CASSARGTESSYEQYF.

This clonotype was counted many times. This chain links TRBV12-3 or TRBV12-4 with TRBJ2-1; TRBD1 agrees at 10 bases. With 7 bases clipped from V and 5 bases from J, the junction kept 5 bases outside the gene matches. The CDR3 length is 14 residues. CDR3 sequence (DNA): TGTGCCAGCACATCCGGGACAGGGGACAATGAGCAGTTCTTC. Translation: CASTSGTGDNEQFF.

The chain carries TRBV4-3 and TRBJ2-3, with 9 bases aligning to TRBD2. V dropped 0 bases and J dropped 2; count of bases not matched to a gene: 3. The CDR3 runs to 16 residues. Germline V gene data show CDR1 as LGHNA and CDR2 as YSLEER. The CDR3: CASSQEPSGTTDTQYF. CDR3 DNA sequence: TGCGCCAGCAGCCAAGAACCTAGCGGGACCACAGATACGCAGTATTTT.

This clonotype was seen just once. No conserved phenylalanine or tryptophan is present at the end of the CDR3, so a read error is the likely explanation. This chain links TRBV28 with TRBJ2-5; tentatively, D is TRBD2 (6 bases). The length of the CDR3 is 16 residues. Germline CDR1 reads MDHEN; CDR2 reads SYDVKM. With 5 bases removed from V and 1 base from J, the gap between germline ends came to 17 bases. CDR3 amino acids: CASSPHITGSQETQYL. As DNA, the CDR3 is TGTGCCAGCAGTCCTCACATTACCGGGAGCCAAGAGACCCAGTACCTC.

At least ten counts were recorded for this clonotype. J is TRBJ2-7 and V is TRBV28; D perhaps matches TRBD1 (5 bases). The V end lost 7 bases, the J end lost 6 bases, and 13 bases lay between the germline ends. The CDR3 spans 12 residues. Germline V CDR1 and CDR2: MDHEN, SYDVKM. This chain's CDR3 is CASTSQGREQYF. For the CDR3, the DNA is TGTGCCAGCACCTCGCAGGGTCGCGAGCAGTACTTC.

A few counts support this clonotype. The chain recombines TRBV12-3 or TRBV12-4 with TRBJ2-2; possible D gene TRBD2, 5 bases. Trimming left V 8 bases short and J 3 bases short, with 7 bases between. There are 12 residues in the CDR3. CDR3 in amino acids: CASERDTGELFF. The CDR3 DNA is TGTGCCAGCGAGAGGGACACCGGGGAGCTGTTTTTT.

This clonotype has just a few counts. The V call is TRBV7-9, the J call TRBJ1-4, with D perhaps TRBD1 (6 bases). From germline, CDR1 is SEHNR and CDR2 FQNEAQ (reference sequence). Trimming left V 4 bases short and J 0 bases short, with 21 bases between. The length of the CDR3 is 19 residues. Here the CDR3 reads CASSSQRLGHTTTNEKLFF. The CDR3 nucleotides read TGTGCCAGCAGCTCACAACGTCTGGGACACACAACAACTAATGAAAAACTGTTTTTT.

This rearrangement joins TRBV12-3 or TRBV12-4 to TRBJ1-5, with 9 bases lining up with TRBD1. CDR3 length: 14 residues. V trimming: 5 bases; J trimming: 9 bases; junction bases outside the gene matches: 8. CDR3 nucleotide sequence: TGTGCCAGCAGTCTAACAGGGGGCAAGAGGCCCCAGCATTTT. Its translation is CASSLTGGKRPQHF.

This clonotype was observed many times. V gene TRBV29-1 combines with J gene TRBJ2-3; D unresolved. CDR1 and CDR2 from the germline V gene are SQVTM and ANQGSEA. The CDR3 contains 12 residues. Trimming left V 6 bases short and J 6 bases short, with 13 bases between. The CDR3 region is CSVHSPPDTQYF. The CDR3 DNA reads as TGCAGCGTCCACTCTCCCCCGGATACGCAGTATTTT.

This clonotype appeared a few times. The chain couples TRBV6-2 or TRBV6-3 to TRBJ2-1; 7 bases line up with TRBD1. The CDR3 is 16 residues long. With 4 bases clipped from V and 8 bases from J, the junction kept 14 bases outside the gene matches. CDR1 MNHEY and CDR2 SVGEGT come from the germline V gene. This CDR3 reads CASSSIRDSIYDEQFF. Here the CDR3 DNA reads TGTGCCAGCAGTTCGATCCGGGACAGTATATACGATGAGCAGTTCTTC.

The chain employs TRBV19 and TRBJ2-5, with D possibly matching TRBD2 (5 bases). The length of the CDR3 is 16 residues. Looked up from germline, CDR1 is LNHDA and CDR2 is SQIVND (reference sequence). The V and J ends lost 7 bases and 5 bases respectively, with 23 bases between them. This chain's CDR3 is CASIKLSARADETQYF. CDR3 coding DNA: TGTGCCAGTATTAAATTGTCCGCGAGGGCCGACGAGACCCAGTACTTC.

This clonotype was seen a few times. The genes are TRBV5-1 and TRBJ1-5, with D unclear. Germline CDR1 is SGHRS and CDR2 is YFSETQ. Trimming took 4 bases from V and 0 from J, leaving 5 bases between them. The CDR3 loop spans 13 amino acids. CDR3 loop: CASSPNSNQPQHF. DNA for the CDR3: TGCGCCAGCAGCCCTAATAGCAATCAGCCCCAGCATTTT.

This clonotype was observed many times. V is TRBV11-3 and J is TRBJ2-3; TRBD2 aligns across 13 bases. CDR1 is SGHNT and CDR2 is YENEEA in the germline V gene. The CDR3 contains 16 residues. V was pared by 8 bases and J by 5 bases, with 10 bases of the junction left unmatched. As DNA, the CDR3 is TGTGCCAGCTCCCAAGTCGGGACTAGCGGGAAAGATACGCAGTATTTT. Encoded protein: CASSQVGTSGKDTQYF.

This clonotype was observed a handful of times. Written as DNA, the CDR3 is TGTGCCAGCAGCCAAGCCAGGTGGAGCTCCTACGAGCAGTACTTC. Translation gives CASSQARWSSYEQYF. The chain joins TRBV14 to TRBJ2-7, with D uncertain. The CDR3 spans 15 residues. Trimming left V 1 base short and J 0 bases short, with 10 bases between. Germline CDR1 is SGHDN and CDR2 is FVKESK.

This clonotype was counted ten times or more. The gene calls are TRBV12-3 or TRBV12-4 and TRBJ2-3, with D hard to call. There are 13 residues in the CDR3. Trimming removed 5 bases at V and 4 bases at J, with 10 bases between. The CDR3 coding sequence is TGTGCCAGCAGTCCCCTTCTCGCAGATACGCAGTATTTT. It is translated as CASSPLLADTQYF.

V usage is TRBV29-1 and J usage is TRBJ2-3, with D perhaps matching TRBD1 or TRBD2 (5 bases each). V was pared by 5 bases and J by 8 bases, with 14 bases between. Germline CDR1 SQVTM, CDR2 ANQGSEA. The CDR3 runs to 12 residues. CDR3 nucleotides: TGCAGCGTTATGAGGGACCAACGTACGCAGTATTTT. Amino acids: CSVMRDQRTQYF.